The present T cell receptor (beta chain) was sequenced within a study of blood T cells in healthy people across ages. CDR1 and CDR2 from the germline V gene are MGHDK and SYGVNS. V lost 7 bases, J lost 1 base, and 4 bases stayed unmatched. The CDR3 length is 14 residues. PCR was performed a second time for roughly 7 to 11 cycles using a sample-barcoded 5' primer and a J-beta primer mix. Individual samples furnished no less than 2.5 million CDR3-containing paired-end reads apiece. TCRdb re-derived calls from the 5' RACE reads in MiXCR, one entry per CDR3 protein. Of 1.5 million to 2 million distinct CDR3 sequences listed, 49% are singletons. In this sample, this clonotype turned up a few times.

The gene calls are TRBV25-1 and TRBJ2-1; TRBD1 agrees at 7 bases. The sample comprised blood. The sequence was collected from a middle-aged woman in good health. The CDR3 DNA is TGTGCCAGCAACAGGGGAGCGTCCTACAATGAGCAGTTCTTC. Protein: CASNRGASYNEQFF.